This TCR beta chain was documented in a study of cytotoxic CD8 clonotypes in ibrutinib-treated CLL. Study background: Response samples were obtained once patients had received a median about 11 months of treatment, range 6 to 36. The study's findings and limits: Clonality increased with ibrutinib response but returned toward baseline at progression. Age-matched healthy donor levels were exceeded by baseline clonality, which tracked circulating CD8+ T-cell counts.

Remarks on this clone: Its target is not known.

Profiling relied on immunoSEQ multiplex PCR, and the TCRdb table lists in-frame clones only, not all of them. Among 110,000 to 150,000 clones listed, about 76% were seen once. Trimming removed 3 bases from V and 4 bases from J; junction bases left unmatched: 7. Germline CDR1 SGHRS, CDR2 YFSETQ. This CDR3 contains 16 residues. This clonotype was obtained from a human donor with chronic lymphocytic leukemia. The chain is built from TRBV5-1 and TRBJ2-5, with TRBD2 matching over 12 bases. This specimen was PBMCs, taken after 24 months of ibrutinib treatment. The CDR3 loop reads CASSSSGRGGGETQYF. CDR3 bases: TGCGCCAGCAGCTCTAGCGGGAGGGGCGGGGGAGAGACCCAGTACTTC.